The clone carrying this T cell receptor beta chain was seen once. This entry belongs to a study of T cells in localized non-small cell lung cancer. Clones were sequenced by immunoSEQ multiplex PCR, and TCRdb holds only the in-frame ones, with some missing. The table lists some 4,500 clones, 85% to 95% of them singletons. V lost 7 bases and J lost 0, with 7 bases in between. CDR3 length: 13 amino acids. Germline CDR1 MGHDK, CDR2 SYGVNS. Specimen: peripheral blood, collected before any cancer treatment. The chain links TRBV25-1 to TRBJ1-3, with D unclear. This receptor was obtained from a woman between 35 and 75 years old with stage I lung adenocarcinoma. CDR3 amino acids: CASKLSSGNTIYF. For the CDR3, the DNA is TGTGCCAGCAAATTGAGCTCTGGAAACACCATATATTTT.